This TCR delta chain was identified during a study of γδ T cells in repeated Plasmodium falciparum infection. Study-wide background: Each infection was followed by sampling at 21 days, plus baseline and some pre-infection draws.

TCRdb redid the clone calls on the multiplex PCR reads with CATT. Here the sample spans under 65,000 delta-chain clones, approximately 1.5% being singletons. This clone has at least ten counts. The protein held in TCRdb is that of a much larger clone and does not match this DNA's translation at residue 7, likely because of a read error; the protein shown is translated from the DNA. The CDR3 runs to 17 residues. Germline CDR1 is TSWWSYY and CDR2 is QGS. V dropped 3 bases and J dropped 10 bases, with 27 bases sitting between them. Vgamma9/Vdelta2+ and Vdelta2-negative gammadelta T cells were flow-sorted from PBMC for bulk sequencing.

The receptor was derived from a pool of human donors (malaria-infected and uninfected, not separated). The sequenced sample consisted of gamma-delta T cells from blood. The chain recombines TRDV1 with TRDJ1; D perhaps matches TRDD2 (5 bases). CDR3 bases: TGTGCTCTTGGGGAGACTCCCTACCTCCCGCAAGAAGGTGGACTCATCTTT. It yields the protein CALGETPYLPQEGGLIF.